The source of this T cell receptor beta chain is a study of cytomegalovirus exposure and HLA in healthy donors. Overall study results and limits: CMV antigen specificity was confirmed in vitro for a few CMV-associated chains. Per published accounts, TCR beta sequences correctly predicted the HLA-A and HLA-B alleles of most subjects.

A remark on this clone: Its antigen is as yet unknown.

The primer mix had 60 Vbeta and 13 Jbeta primers. Sequencing used immunoSEQ multiplex PCR; TCRdb keeps in-frame clones, though not all of them. The sample has about 140,000 clones, roughly three quarters seen once. CDR1 and CDR2 (germline): SGHTA, FQGNSA. This CDR3 has 13 residues. V was cut by 6 bases and J by 7 bases, with 13 bases left in between. V usage is TRBV7-2 and J usage is TRBJ1-5; possible D gene TRBD1, 6 bases. This sequence was found in a man younger than 40 in good health and CMV-seronegative. Sequencing was performed on PBMCs. CDR3 loop: CASSRDNRQPQHF. The CDR3 DNA sequence: TGTGCCAGCAGTCGGGACAATCGGCAGCCCCAGCATTTT.